The next 4 T cell receptor beta chains were all read from a single sample in a study of shared clonotypes between healthy human individuals. TCRdb keeps only in-frame clones here, not all; method: immunoSEQ multiplex PCR. The profile covers about 600,000 clones, with roughly 72% appearing a single time and around 12% taken by the ten largest. The sample comprised PBMCs. These receptors all come from a woman in her forties in good health. Some clones in this sample may be carry-over from other donors' samples.

The rearrangement uses TRBV27 and TRBJ2-7, with 9 bases matching TRBD2. Germline V gene data show CDR1 as MNHEY and CDR2 as SMNVEV (reference sequence). The CDR3 runs to 16 residues. V trimming: 2 bases; J trimming: 7 bases; junction bases outside the gene matches: 12. The CDR3 nucleotides read TGTGCCAGCAGTTTAGGTGGCGGGAGGGGCAGAGGGGAGCAGTACTTC. Its translation is CASSLGGGRGRGEQYF.

The V call is TRBV28, the J call TRBJ1-5; D ambiguous. The CDR3 totals 13 residues. Germline V CDR1 and CDR2: MDHEN, SYDVKM. V lost 6 bases, J lost 6 bases, and 12 bases lay in between. The DNA of the CDR3 is TGTGCCAGCAGGTCAATCCTTGGTCAGCCCCAGCATTTT. Its protein product is CASRSILGQPQHF.

CDR3 DNA sequence: TGTGCCAGCAGTTTAAGTGGGGCAGTTGTTAACTATGGCTACACCTTC. It translates to CASSLSGAVVNYGYTF. The V call is TRBV28, the J call TRBJ1-2; TRBD1 might be the D (5 bases). The CDR3 totals 16 residues. Trimming shortened V by 2 bases and J by 1 base, and 14 bases separated the two germline ends. CDR1 and CDR2 (germline): MDHEN, SYDVKM.

The CDR3 loop reads CASSPGGLDQGGELFF. Written as DNA, the CDR3 is TGTGCCAGCTCACCGGGGGGACTAGACCAAGGCGGGGAGCTGTTTTTT. The chain is built from TRBV18 and TRBJ2-2, with 8 bases that match TRBD2. CDR1 and CDR2 from the germline V gene are KGHSH and LQKENI. This CDR3 contains 16 residues. With 3 bases clipped from V and 7 bases from J, the junction kept 10 bases outside the gene matches. The full variable domain, in which reference TRBV18 and TRBJ2-2 provide the parts outside the CDR3, is NAGVMQNPRHLVRRRGQEARLRCSPMKGHSHVYWYRQLPEEGLKFMVYLQKENIIDESGMPKERFSAEFPKEGPSILRIQQVVRGDSAAYFCASSPGGLDQGGELFFGEGSRLTVL.